This is a list of T cell receptor beta chains from one sample in a study of blood T cell repertoires in COVID-19. This table comes from immunoSEQ multiplex PCR, and its TCRdb copy is limited to in-frame clones, with some not included. This table holds under 250,000 clones, roughly 88% found once. Material: PBMCs or T cells enriched from blood (not recorded which). The receptors stem from a woman in her twenties or thirties who had been exposed to COVID-19. The CDR3 runs from the conserved cysteine through the conserved F or W. D genes are given only for firm matches. Some rows have no size entry. The others give once, few or many, or a class for an expanded clone.

v_call: TRBV10-3
d_call: TRBD1
j_call: TRBJ1-1
clone_size: -
cdr3_aa: CATLAGTGVGTEAFF
cdr3_nt: TGTGCCACTTTAGCCGGGACAGGGGTCGGCACTGAAGCTTTCTTT

v_call: TRBV3-1/TRBV3-2
d_call: TRBD2
j_call: TRBJ2-1
clone_size: once
cdr3_aa: CASSQEFNLAGLNEQFF
cdr3_nt: TGTGCCAGCAGCCAAGAATTTAACCTAGCGGGACTGAATGAGCAGTTCTTC

v_call: TRBV5-5
d_call: -
j_call: TRBJ2-2
clone_size: -
cdr3_aa: CASSLAPVGQNTGELFF
cdr3_nt: TGTGCCAGCAGCTTGGCCCCTGTGGGCCAAAACACCGGGGAGCTGTTTTTT

v_call: TRBV12-3/TRBV12-4
d_call: -
j_call: TRBJ2-7
clone_size: -
cdr3_aa: CASGPGLSYEQYF
cdr3_nt: TGTGCCAGCGGGCCGGGACTCTCCTACGAGCAGTACTTC

v_call: TRBV7-2
d_call: -
j_call: TRBJ1-6
clone_size: few
cdr3_aa: CASSLVGQTVIPLHF
cdr3_nt: TGTGCCAGCAGCTTAGTGGGGCAAACGGTGATACCCCTCCACTTT

v_call: TRBV9
d_call: -
j_call: TRBJ1-1
clone_size: -
cdr3_aa: CASSLGQNTEAFF
cdr3_nt: TGTGCCAGCAGCCTGGGACAGAACACTGAAGCTTTCTTT

v_call: TRBV7-8
d_call: TRBD1
j_call: TRBJ1-2
clone_size: few
cdr3_aa: CASSRDRGNGYTF
cdr3_nt: TGTGCCAGCAGCCGTGACAGGGGAAATGGCTACACCTTC

v_call: TRBV28
d_call: TRBD1
j_call: TRBJ2-7
clone_size: once
cdr3_aa: CASKGDSPYEQYF
cdr3_nt: TGTGCCAGCAAGGGGGACAGTCCTTACGAGCAGTACTTC

v_call: TRBV9
d_call: -
j_call: TRBJ1-5
clone_size: -
cdr3_aa: CASSGQGNSNQPQHF
cdr3_nt: TGTGCCAGCAGCGGGCAGGGGAATAGCAATCAGCCCCAGCATTTT

v_call: TRBV30
d_call: TRBD1
j_call: TRBJ1-5
clone_size: once
cdr3_aa: CAWSGDSSNQPQHF
cdr3_nt: TGTGCCTGGAGCGGGGACAGTAGCAATCAGCCCCAGCATTTT

v_call: TRBV5-8
d_call: TRBD1
j_call: TRBJ2-5
clone_size: -
cdr3_aa: CASSLSQGARETQYF
cdr3_nt: TGTGCCAGCAGCTTATCGCAGGGGGCGCGGGAGACCCAGTACTTC

v_call: TRBV11-2
d_call: TRBD1
j_call: TRBJ2-6
clone_size: -
cdr3_aa: CASSLSTGITGANVLTF
cdr3_nt: TGTGCCAGCAGCTTGTCGACAGGGATAACTGGGGCCAACGTCCTGACTTTC

v_call: TRBV5-1
d_call: -
j_call: TRBJ2-2
clone_size: -
cdr3_aa: CASSLYSRTVAGRNTGELFF
cdr3_nt: TGCGCCAGCAGCTTGTATAGCCGGACAGTCGCGGGCAGAAACACCGGGGAGCTGTTTTTT

v_call: TRBV6-5
d_call: TRBD1
j_call: TRBJ1-2
clone_size: once
cdr3_aa: CASTGRGQEGHGYTF
cdr3_nt: TGTGCCAGCACAGGCAGGGGGCAAGAGGGACATGGCTACACCTTC

v_call: TRBV6-5
d_call: TRBD2
j_call: TRBJ2-5
clone_size: -
cdr3_aa: CASWGGTKTQYF
cdr3_nt: TGTGCCAGCTGGGGGGGTACGAAGACCCAGTACTTC

v_call: TRBV3-1/TRBV3-2
d_call: TRBD2
j_call: TRBJ2-2
clone_size: -
cdr3_aa: CASSHSGVAGGQGPGELFF
cdr3_nt: TGTGCCAGCAGCCACTCTGGGGTAGCGGGAGGGCAAGGTCCCGGGGAGCTGTTTTTT

v_call: TRBV12-3/TRBV12-4
d_call: TRBD2
j_call: TRBJ2-1
clone_size: -
cdr3_aa: CASSFGTRNEQFF
cdr3_nt: TGTGCCAGCAGTTTCGGGACTAGGAATGAGCAGTTCTTC

v_call: TRBV27
d_call: TRBD1
j_call: TRBJ1-6
clone_size: once
cdr3_aa: CASKTGTGSSYNSPLHF
cdr3_nt: TGTGCCAGCAAAACCGGGACAGGAAGCTCCTATAATTCACCCCTCCACTTT

v_call: TRBV19
d_call: -
j_call: TRBJ1-1
clone_size: -
cdr3_aa: CASSNRNTEAFF
cdr3_nt: TGTGCCAGTAGTAACAGGAACACTGAAGCTTTCTTT

v_call: TRBV10-3
d_call: -
j_call: TRBJ1-2
clone_size: -
cdr3_aa: CAIRGRRDIPPYGYTF
cdr3_nt: TGTGCCATCAGGGGTCGCCGGGACATCCCCCCATATGGCTACACCTTC

v_call: TRBV10-3
d_call: TRBD2
j_call: TRBJ2-1
clone_size: once
cdr3_aa: CAISDSAGAYNEQFF
cdr3_nt: TGTGCCATCAGTGATTCAGCGGGAGCCTACAATGAGCAGTTCTTC

v_call: TRBV2
d_call: -
j_call: TRBJ1-2
clone_size: -
cdr3_aa: CASSYRADYGYTF
cdr3_nt: TGTGCCAGCAGCTACAGGGCTGACTATGGCTACACCTTC

v_call: TRBV28
d_call: TRBD1
j_call: TRBJ1-2
clone_size: -
cdr3_aa: CASSPRWRGHDGYTF
cdr3_nt: TGTGCCAGCAGTCCGAGGTGGAGGGGGCATGATGGCTACACCTTC

v_call: TRBV9
d_call: -
j_call: TRBJ1-2
clone_size: -
cdr3_aa: CASSVEGSSNYGYTF
cdr3_nt: TGTGCCAGCAGCGTAGAAGGGAGTTCTAACTATGGCTACACCTTC

v_call: TRBV6-5
d_call: -
j_call: TRBJ2-5
clone_size: -
cdr3_aa: CASSYEGVWGRETQYF
cdr3_nt: TGTGCCAGCAGTTACGAAGGGGTTTGGGGTCGGGAGACCCAGTACTTC

v_call: TRBV3-1/TRBV3-2
d_call: -
j_call: TRBJ2-1
clone_size: -
cdr3_aa: CASSLPTDNEQFF
cdr3_nt: TGTGCCAGCAGCCTCCCTACCGACAATGAGCAGTTCTTC

v_call: TRBV29-1
d_call: TRBD1
j_call: TRBJ1-1
clone_size: -
cdr3_aa: CSVEDRGGNTEAFF
cdr3_nt: TGCAGCGTTGAAGATAGAGGGGGCAACACTGAAGCTTTCTTT

v_call: TRBV3-1/TRBV3-2
d_call: TRBD2
j_call: TRBJ2-1
clone_size: -
cdr3_aa: CASSPGLATSNEQFF
cdr3_nt: TGTGCCAGCAGCCCCGGACTAGCGACCTCCAATGAGCAGTTCTTC

v_call: TRBV12-3/TRBV12-4
d_call: TRBD1
j_call: TRBJ1-1
clone_size: -
cdr3_aa: CASSLRTGNEAFF
cdr3_nt: TGTGCCAGCAGTTTACGGACAGGCAACGAAGCTTTCTTT

v_call: TRBV27
d_call: -
j_call: TRBJ2-1
clone_size: -
cdr3_aa: CASSDRVAILDEQFF
cdr3_nt: TGTGCCAGCAGTGACAGAGTGGCCATCCTCGATGAGCAGTTCTTC

v_call: TRBV4-2
d_call: -
j_call: TRBJ1-1
clone_size: -
cdr3_aa: CASSQVVGVKAFF
cdr3_nt: TGTGCCAGCAGCCAAGTAGTCGGAGTCAAAGCTTTCTTT

v_call: TRBV7-2
d_call: -
j_call: TRBJ2-3
clone_size: once
cdr3_aa: CASSSLGGATDTQYF
cdr3_nt: TGTGCCAGCAGCTCATTGGGGGGGGCCACAGATACGCAGTATTTT

v_call: TRBV10-3
d_call: TRBD2
j_call: TRBJ2-1
clone_size: -
cdr3_aa: CAISEPSGRPSSYNEQFF
cdr3_nt: TGTGCCATCAGTGAGCCTAGCGGGAGGCCCAGCTCCTACAATGAGCAGTTCTTC

v_call: TRBV11-2
d_call: -
j_call: TRBJ2-1
clone_size: -
cdr3_aa: CASSFYDSGMYNEQFF
cdr3_nt: TGTGCCAGCAGCTTCTATGATAGCGGAATGTACAATGAGCAGTTCTTC

v_call: TRBV7-2
d_call: TRBD2
j_call: TRBJ2-7
clone_size: -
cdr3_aa: CASSPRLAGSEQYF
cdr3_nt: TGTGCCAGCAGCCCTAGACTAGCGGGAAGTGAGCAGTACTTC

v_call: TRBV11-2
d_call: TRBD2
j_call: TRBJ2-7
clone_size: -
cdr3_aa: CASSSKAGGPLGYEQYF
cdr3_nt: TGTGCCAGCAGCTCCAAAGCGGGAGGGCCTTTAGGTTACGAGCAGTACTTC

v_call: TRBV11-3
d_call: -
j_call: TRBJ2-1
clone_size: -
cdr3_aa: CASSPTTGASNEQFF
cdr3_nt: TGTGCCAGCAGCCCAACAACGGGAGCGTCGAATGAGCAGTTCTTC

v_call: TRBV5-1
d_call: TRBD2
j_call: TRBJ2-3
clone_size: -
cdr3_aa: CASTRTSGSVDTQYF
cdr3_nt: TGCGCCAGCACTCGGACTAGCGGGAGTGTGGATACGCAGTATTTT

v_call: TRBV9
d_call: TRBD2
j_call: TRBJ2-6
clone_size: -
cdr3_aa: CASSVLAGVHSGANVLTF
cdr3_nt: TGTGCCAGCAGCGTTCTAGCGGGAGTCCACTCTGGGGCCAACGTCCTGACTTTC

v_call: TRBV10-3
d_call: TRBD2
j_call: TRBJ2-2
clone_size: once
cdr3_aa: CAIRKAAGGKTGELFF
cdr3_nt: TGTGCCATCAGAAAGGCTGCGGGAGGGAAGACCGGGGAGCTGTTTTTT

v_call: TRBV19
d_call: TRBD1
j_call: TRBJ1-2
clone_size: few
cdr3_aa: CASSRYRGQGLGYTF
cdr3_nt: TGTGCCAGTAGTAGATACAGGGGGCAAGGGCTTGGCTACACCTTC

v_call: TRBV20-1
d_call: TRBD2
j_call: TRBJ2-1
clone_size: -
cdr3_aa: CSASAGTSGDNEQFF
cdr3_nt: TGCAGTGCTAGTGCCGGGACTAGCGGGGACAATGAGCAGTTCTTC

v_call: TRBV14
d_call: TRBD1
j_call: TRBJ1-2
clone_size: few
cdr3_aa: CASSPTSTGSGYTF
cdr3_nt: TGTGCCAGCAGCCCCACTTCGACAGGGTCTGGCTACACCTTC

v_call: TRBV2
d_call: -
j_call: TRBJ1-2
clone_size: -
cdr3_aa: CASSAENYGYTF
cdr3_nt: TGTGCCAGCAGTGCAGAAAACTATGGCTACACCTTC

v_call: TRBV7-7
d_call: TRBD1
j_call: TRBJ2-7
clone_size: -
cdr3_aa: CASSPRAGQGANEQYF
cdr3_nt: TGTGCTAGCAGCCCAAGGGCGGGACAGGGGGCGAACGAGCAGTACTTC

v_call: TRBV5-1
d_call: TRBD1
j_call: TRBJ2-2
clone_size: -
cdr3_aa: CASSLTGGGTGELFF
cdr3_nt: TGCGCCAGCAGCTTGACAGGGGGTGGCACCGGGGAGCTGTTTTTT

v_call: TRBV11-2
d_call: -
j_call: TRBJ1-1
clone_size: -
cdr3_aa: CASSLASIGRVNTEAFF
cdr3_nt: TGTGCCAGCAGCTTAGCCTCTATAGGCAGGGTGAACACTGAAGCTTTCTTT

v_call: TRBV19
d_call: -
j_call: TRBJ2-7
clone_size: -
cdr3_aa: CASSMGLTYEQYF
cdr3_nt: TGTGCCAGTAGTATGGGACTTACCTACGAGCAGTACTTC

v_call: TRBV12-3/TRBV12-4
d_call: -
j_call: TRBJ1-2
clone_size: -
cdr3_aa: CASSFGQYGYTF
cdr3_nt: TGTGCCAGCAGTTTTGGGCAGTATGGCTACACCTTC

v_call: TRBV10-3
d_call: -
j_call: TRBJ1-2
clone_size: -
cdr3_aa: CAISDRSNGYTF
cdr3_nt: TGTGCCATCAGTGACAGGTCTAATGGCTACACCTTC

v_call: TRBV24-1
d_call: -
j_call: TRBJ1-2
clone_size: -
cdr3_aa: CATSDDHRNGYTF
cdr3_nt: TGTGCCACCAGTGATGACCACAGGAATGGCTACACCTTC

v_call: TRBV5-1
d_call: TRBD2
j_call: TRBJ2-3
clone_size: -
cdr3_aa: CASSFGTSGTDTQYF
cdr3_nt: TGCGCCAGCAGCTTCGGGACTAGCGGCACAGATACGCAGTATTTT

v_call: TRBV6-1
d_call: -
j_call: TRBJ1-4
clone_size: -
cdr3_aa: CASSEDRWEKLFF
cdr3_nt: TGTGCCAGCAGTGAGGACAGATGGGAAAAACTGTTTTTT

v_call: TRBV2
d_call: -
j_call: TRBJ1-1
clone_size: -
cdr3_aa: CASSEDRVGVTEAFF
cdr3_nt: TGTGCCAGCAGTGAAGACAGGGTAGGGGTCACTGAAGCTTTCTTT

v_call: TRBV2
d_call: -
j_call: TRBJ1-1
clone_size: -
cdr3_aa: CARRRLIGIQDTEAFF
cdr3_nt: TGTGCCAGACGACGTTTAATAGGTATTCAGGACACTGAAGCTTTCTTT